The source of this T cell receptor beta chain is a study of T cell repertoires in cytomegalovirus infection. Study at large: Public TCR beta signatures indicated both CMV infection and matching HLA type. General observations from the study: In two of eight donors, the top clonotype was HLA-C-restricted CMV-specific. CMV carriers with the relevant HLA were identified by cumulative public TCR beta family frequency.

This clonotype appeared a few times. Antigen unknown. TCRdb passed the reads through MiXCR, listing each CDR3 protein once. The sample consists of about 320,000 distinct CDR3 sequences, 9.5% of them appearing once. Trimming removed 6 bases at V and 0 bases at J, with 6 bases between. CDR3 length equals 13 residues. The specimen was PBMCs. This sequence originates from a human donor in good health (CMV status not recorded). Some clones in this sample may be carry-over from other donors' samples. The rearrangement uses TRBV12-3 or TRBV12-4 and TRBJ1-3; D call uncertain. CDR3 DNA sequence: TGTGCCAGCAGCGTAAGCTCTGGAAACACCATATATTTT. It codes for CASSVSSGNTIYF.